One sample yielded the 6 T cell receptor beta chains listed below, sequenced in a study of shared clonotypes between healthy human individuals. Libraries were prepared by immunoSEQ multiplex PCR; TCRdb keeps only in-frame clonotypes and omits some of them. The sample holds around 2,100,000 clones, about 95% seen once. Terminally differentiated effector memory CD45RA+ cells were excluded from the naive CD8 cells, which were CD45RO-negative and positively selected for CCR7. Sequenced material: naive CD8+ T cells sorted from blood. The receptors originated from a young man in good health.

J is TRBJ2-7 and V is TRBV19, with TRBD1 matching over 10 bases. This CDR3 has 14 residues. Germline CDR1 is LNHDA and CDR2 is SQIVND (reference sequence). After removal of 4 bases from V and 5 bases from J, the junction contained 5 bases not matched to a gene. In DNA form, the CDR3 reads TGTGCCAGTAGTACCGGGACAGGGGAGAACGAGCAGTACTTC. Its translation: CASSTGTGENEQYF.

The genes are TRBV10-2 and TRBJ2-3; 7 bases agree with TRBD2. Germline loops: CDR1 WSHSY, CDR2 SAAADI. This CDR3 comprises 16 residues. V lost 6 bases, J lost 3 bases, and 12 bases stayed unmatched. The CDR3 protein is CASRAIPSGPTDTQYF. As DNA, the CDR3 is TGCGCCAGCAGGGCTATTCCTAGCGGACCAACAGATACGCAGTATTTT.

This chain uses TRBV7-9 with TRBJ1-5; perhaps TRBD1 as D (6 bases). Per germline, CDR1 SEHNR and CDR2 FQNEAQ (reference sequence). With 1 base removed from V and 0 bases from J, the gap between germline ends came to 7 bases. This CDR3 has 15 amino acids. CDR3 amino acids: CASSLGQDSNQPQHF. The CDR3 nucleotides are TGTGCCAGCAGCTTAGGACAGGATAGCAATCAGCCCCAGCATTTT. Supplemented by reference TRBV7-9 and TRBJ1-5, the full variable domain reads DTGVSQNPRHKITKRGQNVTFRCDPISEHNRLYWYRQTLGQGPEFLTYFQNEAQLEKSRLLSDRFSAERPKGSFSTLEIQRTEQGDSAMYLCASSLGQDSNQPQHFGDGTRLSIL.

V is TRBV10-3 and J is TRBJ1-1, with 7 bases that match TRBD1. Trimming removed 0 bases from V and 5 bases from J; junction bases left unmatched: 3. The CDR3 runs to 14 residues. Germline CDR1 is ENHRY and CDR2 is SYGVKD. This CDR3 is CAISESDRETEAFF. CDR3 sequence (DNA): TGTGCCATCAGTGAGTCTGACAGGGAAACTGAAGCTTTCTTT.

The CDR3 sequence: CASSLVRGVTSTDTQYF. The CDR3 DNA is TGTGCCAGCAGCTTAGTCCGGGGAGTAACTAGCACAGATACGCAGTATTTT. J is TRBJ2-3 and V is TRBV7-9, with D tentatively TRBD2 (5 bases). The ends were cut back, 1 base at V and 0 bases at J, with 14 bases in the middle. Per the germline V gene, CDR1 is SEHNR and CDR2 is FQNEAQ (reference sequence). The CDR3 spans 17 residues.

The V call is TRBV6-5, the J call TRBJ2-7; tentatively, D is TRBD1 (6 bases). CDR1 is MNHEY, CDR2 SVGAGI, per germline. The CDR3 totals 14 residues. V dropped 4 bases and J dropped 4 bases, with 14 bases sitting between them. CDR3 region: CASSSHRTDYEQYF. The CDR3 bases are TGTGCCAGCAGTTCCCATAGGACAGATTACGAGCAGTACTTC.